There are a few counts of the clone carrying this TCR beta chain. Its antigen is undetermined. V lost 7 bases and J 3 bases, leaving 18 bases between the germline ends. There are 15 residues in the CDR3. With a J-beta primer mix and a sample-barcoded 5' primer, a second PCR ran roughly 6 to 11 cycles. Unique molecular identifiers of 12 random nucleotides labeled each cDNA. A minimum of 2.5 million CDR3-containing paired-end reads was obtained for each sample. In TCRdb, the 5' RACE reads were re-called with MiXCR into one record per CDR3 protein. Of roughly 800,000 distinct CDR3 sequences listed, 30% to 45% were seen once; the top ten hold under 15%. This entry belongs to a study of blood T cells in healthy people across ages. Points from the study as a whole: Donor CMV infection status was unknown, possibly confounding age-related changes in expanded clonotypes.

The V and J genes are TRBV12-3 or TRBV12-4 and TRBJ2-5; the D gene is possibly TRBD1 (6 bases). The source material was blood. This receptor was obtained from a man younger than 35 in good health. In DNA, the CDR3 is TGTGCCAGCAAAGCGCGACACAGGGAAAAAGAGACCCAGTACTTC. Its protein product is CASKARHREKETQYF.